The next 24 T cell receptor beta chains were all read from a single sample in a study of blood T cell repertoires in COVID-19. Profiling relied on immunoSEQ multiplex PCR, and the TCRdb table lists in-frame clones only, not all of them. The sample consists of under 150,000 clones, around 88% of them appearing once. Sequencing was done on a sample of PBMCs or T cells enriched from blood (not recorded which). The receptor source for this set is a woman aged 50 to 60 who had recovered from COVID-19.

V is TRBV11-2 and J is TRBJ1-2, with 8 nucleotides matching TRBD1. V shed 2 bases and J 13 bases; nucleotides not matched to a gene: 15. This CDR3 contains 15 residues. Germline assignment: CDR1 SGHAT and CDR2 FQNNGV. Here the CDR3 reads CASSLFRGLLERGTF. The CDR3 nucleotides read TGTGCCAGCAGCTTATTCAGGGGGCTTCTCGAAAGAGGCACCTTC.

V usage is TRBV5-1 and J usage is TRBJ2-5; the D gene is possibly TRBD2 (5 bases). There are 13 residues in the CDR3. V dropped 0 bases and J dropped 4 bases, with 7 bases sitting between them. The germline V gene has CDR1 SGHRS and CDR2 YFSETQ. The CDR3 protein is CASSLGGSETQYF. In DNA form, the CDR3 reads TGCGCCAGCAGCTTGGGAGGGTCAGAGACCCAGTACTTC.

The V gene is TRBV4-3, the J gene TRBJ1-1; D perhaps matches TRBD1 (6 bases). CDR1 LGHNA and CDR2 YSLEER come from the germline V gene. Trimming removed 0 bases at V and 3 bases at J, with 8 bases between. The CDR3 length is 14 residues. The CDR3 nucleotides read TGCGCCAGCAGCCAAGAAGAGGGGGACACTGAAGCTTTCTTT. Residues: CASSQEEGDTEAFF.

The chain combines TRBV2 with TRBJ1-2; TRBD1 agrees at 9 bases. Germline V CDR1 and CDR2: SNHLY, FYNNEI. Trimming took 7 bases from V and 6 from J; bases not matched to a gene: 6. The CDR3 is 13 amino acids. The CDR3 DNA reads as TGTGCCAGCACGGGACAGGGACACGATGGCTACACCTTC. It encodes CASTGQGHDGYTF.

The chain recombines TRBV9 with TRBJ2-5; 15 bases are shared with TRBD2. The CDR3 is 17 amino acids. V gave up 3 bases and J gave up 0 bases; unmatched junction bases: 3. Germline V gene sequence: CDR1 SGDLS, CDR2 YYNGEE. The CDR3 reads CASSGGTSGGYQETQYF. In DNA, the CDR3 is TGTGCCAGCAGCGGAGGGACTAGCGGGGGGTACCAAGAGACCCAGTACTTC.

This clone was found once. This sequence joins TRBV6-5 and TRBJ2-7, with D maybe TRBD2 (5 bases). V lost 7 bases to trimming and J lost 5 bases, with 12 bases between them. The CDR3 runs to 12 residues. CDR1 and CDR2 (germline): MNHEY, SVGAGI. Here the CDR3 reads CASTLDGDEQYF. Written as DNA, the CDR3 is TGTGCCAGCACCCTGGACGGGGACGAGCAGTACTTC.

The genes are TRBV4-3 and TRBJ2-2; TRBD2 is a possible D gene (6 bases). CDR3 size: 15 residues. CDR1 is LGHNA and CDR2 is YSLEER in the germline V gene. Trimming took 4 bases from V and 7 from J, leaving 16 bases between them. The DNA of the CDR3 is TGCGCCAGCAGCCTTGAGGCACTAGCCGGCGGGGAGCTGTTTTTT. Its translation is CASSLEALAGGELFF.

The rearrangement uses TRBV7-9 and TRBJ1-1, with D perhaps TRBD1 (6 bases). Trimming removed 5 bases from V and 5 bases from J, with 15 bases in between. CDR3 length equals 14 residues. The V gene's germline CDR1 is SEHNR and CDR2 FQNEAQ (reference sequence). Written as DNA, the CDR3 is TGTGCCAGCAGCGCCGCCGGAAGGGGGACTGAAGCTTTCTTT. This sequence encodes CASSAAGRGTEAFF.

The CDR3 bases are TGTGCCAGCAGCGTGGACAGGGGTCAGCCCCGAGGGTACGAGCAGTACTTC. Amino acids: CASSVDRGQPRGYEQYF. The V gene is TRBV5-5, the J gene TRBJ2-7; 9 bases line up with TRBD1. Germline assignment: CDR1 SGHKS and CDR2 YYEKEE (reference sequence). V gave up 4 bases and J gave up 4 bases; unmatched junction bases: 15. CDR3 length: 17 amino acids.

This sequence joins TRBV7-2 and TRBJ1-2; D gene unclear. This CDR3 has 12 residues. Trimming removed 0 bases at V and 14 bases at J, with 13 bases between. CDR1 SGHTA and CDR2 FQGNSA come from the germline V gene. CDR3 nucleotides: TGTGCCAGCAGCTTAGCGTTAAGAACTCCTACCTTC. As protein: CASSLALRTPTF.

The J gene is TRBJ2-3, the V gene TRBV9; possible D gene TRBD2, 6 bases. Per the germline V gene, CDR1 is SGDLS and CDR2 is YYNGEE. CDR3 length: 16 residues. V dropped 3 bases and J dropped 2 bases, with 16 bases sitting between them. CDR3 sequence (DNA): TGTGCCAGCAGCGGAAGCGCGGGGAGATACACAGATACGCAGTATTTT. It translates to CASSGSAGRYTDTQYF.

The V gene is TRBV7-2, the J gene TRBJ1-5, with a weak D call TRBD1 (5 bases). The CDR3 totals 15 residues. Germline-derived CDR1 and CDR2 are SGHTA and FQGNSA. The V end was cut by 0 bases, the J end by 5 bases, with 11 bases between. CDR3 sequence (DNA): TGTGCCAGCAGCTTAGCATCGCAGGGATATCAGCCCCAGCATTTT. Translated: CASSLASQGYQPQHF.

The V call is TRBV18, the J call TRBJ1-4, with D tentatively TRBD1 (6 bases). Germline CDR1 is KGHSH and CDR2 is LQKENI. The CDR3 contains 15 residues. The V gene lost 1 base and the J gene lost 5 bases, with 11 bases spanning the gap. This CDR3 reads CASSPRSGANEKLFF. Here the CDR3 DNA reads TGTGCCAGCTCACCACGTTCAGGGGCAAATGAAAAACTGTTTTTT.

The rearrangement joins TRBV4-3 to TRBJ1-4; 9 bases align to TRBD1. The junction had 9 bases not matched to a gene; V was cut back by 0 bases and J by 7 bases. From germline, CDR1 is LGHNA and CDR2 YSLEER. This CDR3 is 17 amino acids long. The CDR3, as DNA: TGCGCCAGCAGCCAAGACTCCGTAGGACAGGGGAGTGAAAAACTGTTTTTT. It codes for CASSQDSVGQGSEKLFF.

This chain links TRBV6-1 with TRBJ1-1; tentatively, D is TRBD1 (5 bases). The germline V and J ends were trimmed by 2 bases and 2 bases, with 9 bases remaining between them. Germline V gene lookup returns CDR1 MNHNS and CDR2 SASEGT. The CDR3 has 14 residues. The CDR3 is CASSELGVNTEAFF. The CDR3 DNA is TGTGCCAGCAGTGAATTAGGGGTTAACACTGAAGCTTTCTTT.

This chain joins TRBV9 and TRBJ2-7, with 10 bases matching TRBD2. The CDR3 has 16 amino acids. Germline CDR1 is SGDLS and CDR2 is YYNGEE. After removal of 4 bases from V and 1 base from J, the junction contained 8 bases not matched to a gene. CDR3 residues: CASSKSSGGRSYEQYF. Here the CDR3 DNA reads TGTGCCAGCAGCAAAAGTAGCGGGGGGAGGTCCTACGAGCAGTACTTC. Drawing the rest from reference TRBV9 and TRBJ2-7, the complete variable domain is DSGVTQTPKHLITATGQRVTLRCSPRSGDLSVYWYQQSLDQGLQFLIQYYNGEERAKGNILERFSAQQFPDLHSELNLSSLELGDSALYFCASSKSSGGRSYEQYFGPGTRLTVT.

Here the CDR3 DNA reads TGTGCCTGGAGTTCATCCAAGGGGTACCAGCCCCAGCATTTT. It codes for CAWSSSKGYQPQHF. The chain uses TRBV30 and TRBJ1-5; TRBD1 might be the D (5 bases). Per the germline V gene, CDR1 is GTSNPN and CDR2 is SVGIG (reference sequence). The CDR3 runs to 14 residues. The V end was cut by 2 bases, the J end by 7 bases, with 15 bases between.

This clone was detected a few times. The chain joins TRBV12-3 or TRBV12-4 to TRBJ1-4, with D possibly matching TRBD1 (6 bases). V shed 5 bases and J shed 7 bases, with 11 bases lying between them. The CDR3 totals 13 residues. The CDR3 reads CASSPGDREKLFF. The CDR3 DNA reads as TGTGCCAGCAGTCCAGGGGATCGTGAAAAACTGTTTTTT.

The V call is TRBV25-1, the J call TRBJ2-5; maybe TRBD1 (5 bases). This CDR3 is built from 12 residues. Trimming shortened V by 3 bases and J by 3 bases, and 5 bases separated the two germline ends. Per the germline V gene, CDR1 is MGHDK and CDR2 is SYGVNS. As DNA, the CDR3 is TGTGCCAGCAGTGACAGGGAAGAGACCCAGTACTTC. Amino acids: CASSDREETQYF.

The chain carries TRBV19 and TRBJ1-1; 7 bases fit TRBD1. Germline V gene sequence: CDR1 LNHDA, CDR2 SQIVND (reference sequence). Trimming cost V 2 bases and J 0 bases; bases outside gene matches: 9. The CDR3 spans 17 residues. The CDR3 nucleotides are TGTGCCAGTAGTATATACCAGGGGGGCCGTCTGAACACTGAAGCTTTCTTT. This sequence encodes CASSIYQGGRLNTEAFF.

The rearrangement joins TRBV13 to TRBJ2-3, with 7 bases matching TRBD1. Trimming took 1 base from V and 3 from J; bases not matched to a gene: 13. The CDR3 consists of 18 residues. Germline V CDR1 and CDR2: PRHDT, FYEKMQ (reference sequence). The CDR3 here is CASSLEFASSRGTDTQYF. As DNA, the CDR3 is TGTGCCAGCAGCTTAGAATTTGCTAGCAGCAGGGGGACAGATACGCAGTATTTT.

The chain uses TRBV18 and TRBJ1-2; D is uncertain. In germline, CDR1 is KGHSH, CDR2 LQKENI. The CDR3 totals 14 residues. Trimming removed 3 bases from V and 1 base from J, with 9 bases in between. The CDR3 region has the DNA TGTGCCAGCTCACCTCCCCAGGTTAACTATGGCTACACCTTC. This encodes CASSPPQVNYGYTF.

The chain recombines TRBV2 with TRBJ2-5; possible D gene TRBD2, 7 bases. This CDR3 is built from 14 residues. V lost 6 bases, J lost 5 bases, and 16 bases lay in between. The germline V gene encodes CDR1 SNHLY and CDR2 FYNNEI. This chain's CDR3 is CASSRGASTETQYF. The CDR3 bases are TGTGCCAGCAGCCGGGGGGCGTCTACGGAGACCCAGTACTTC.

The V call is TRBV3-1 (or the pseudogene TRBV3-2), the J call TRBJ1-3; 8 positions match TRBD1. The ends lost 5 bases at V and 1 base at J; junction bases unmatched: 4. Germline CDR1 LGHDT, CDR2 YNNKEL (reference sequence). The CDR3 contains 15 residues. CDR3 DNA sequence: TGTGCCAGCAGCGACAGGGGCGGTTCTGGAAACACCATATATTTT. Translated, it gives CASSDRGGSGNTIYF.